These T cell receptor beta chains were read from a single sample in a study of blood T cell repertoires in COVID-19. Profiling relied on immunoSEQ multiplex PCR, and the TCRdb table lists in-frame clones only, not all of them. The sample records roughly 250,000 clones, around 90% being singletons. The sequenced sample consisted of peripheral blood. All receptors come from a woman aged 40 to 50 who had recovered from COVID-19. Both conserved end residues are part of each CDR3. The D gene is left open where the match is weak.

cdr3_aa | cdr3_length | v_call | d_call
CSASRGSDTQYF | 12 | TRBV20-1 | -
CASSYGRPTPGANEKLFF | 18 | TRBV6-2/TRBV6-3 | -
CASSPIGDRGNSPLHF | 16 | TRBV18 | TRBD1
CASSQDWGGHQPQHF | 15 | TRBV4-3 | -
CASRPLPSGTPAYEQYF | 17 | TRBV10-2 | TRBD2
CAAPRQGTSGSSYNEQFF | 18 | TRBV30 | TRBD2
CASSYPPGTGVREQFF | 16 | TRBV6-5 | TRBD1
CSVAQTGEQFF | 11 | TRBV29-1 | -
CASSGMERESYNEQFF | 16 | TRBV28 | TRBD2
CASSETGWYEQYF | 13 | TRBV2 | -
CASSQDQRERNEQFF | 15 | TRBV14 | -
CASSLGAGGRGYTF | 14 | TRBV7-2 | -
CASSPLDRPREKLFF | 15 | TRBV9 | TRBD1
CASSQSPYLNTEAFF | 15 | TRBV16 | -
CSVVSRGQGVDGEQFF | 16 | TRBV29-1 | -
CATNPRGGLEKLFF | 14 | TRBV15 | -
CASSQGVFASEQYF | 14 | TRBV14 | -
CASSMGGRMNTEAFF | 15 | TRBV19 | -
CASSLALAETQYF | 13 | TRBV7-2 | -
CSVEAQGAF | 9 | TRBV29-1 | TRBD1
CASSSQGLGAWDTQYF | 16 | TRBV7-2 | -
CASSVGHRNSGANVLTF | 17 | TRBV9 | -
CATRGGYGYTF | 11 | TRBV15 | -
CASSPGGWSAYGYTF | 15 | TRBV18 | -
CAISESRDTGELFF | 14 | TRBV10-3 | -
CAWSAGGGNQPQHF | 14 | TRBV30 | TRBD1
CASSLTLEGYEQYF | 14 | TRBV6-2/TRBV6-3 | -
CASSPDNEQFF | 11 | TRBV7-9 | -
CASSPPGGGGYTF | 13 | TRBV5-1 | -
CASEREREWGEQFF | 14 | TRBV5-6 | TRBD2
CASSLGGPSMDTQYF | 15 | TRBV11-3 | -
CASSPRGEETQYF | 13 | TRBV7-9 | TRBD2
CASSRDRSSYEQYF | 14 | TRBV18 | TRBD1
CATSGGGARYEAFF | 14 | TRBV24-1 | -
CASSYGGDEQFF | 12 | TRBV6-6 | TRBD2
CASSAGGTEAFF | 12 | TRBV5-5 | -
CASSPGLAGISGELFF | 16 | TRBV18 | TRBD2
CASSLVRENNQPQHF | 15 | TRBV5-6 | -
CATSRARGSYEQYF | 14 | TRBV24-1 | -
CASSRGQLSNQPQHF | 15 | TRBV7-2 | TRBD1
CASSLAGGNQPQHF | 14 | TRBV7-2 | -
CASSSIMDYPQETQYF | 16 | TRBV7-8 | -
CASGTGTSATNEQFF | 15 | TRBV6-5 | TRBD2
CAISELTEAFF | 11 | TRBV10-3 | -
CASTSGLSNQPQHF | 14 | TRBV2 | -
CASSMGEAYTEAFF | 14 | TRBV19 | -
CSVVGLAVTDTQYF | 14 | TRBV29-1 | -
CASSLGENYGYTF | 13 | TRBV7-9 | -
CASSPRTANYGYTF | 14 | TRBV27 | -
CASSQDLSGLATWEQFF | 17 | TRBV4-1 | TRBD2
CASSSSANYGYTF | 13 | TRBV5-1 | -
CASSEWGDRGPGPYGYTF | 18 | TRBV25-1 | TRBD1
CASSYLGGSYNEQFF | 15 | TRBV6-5 | -